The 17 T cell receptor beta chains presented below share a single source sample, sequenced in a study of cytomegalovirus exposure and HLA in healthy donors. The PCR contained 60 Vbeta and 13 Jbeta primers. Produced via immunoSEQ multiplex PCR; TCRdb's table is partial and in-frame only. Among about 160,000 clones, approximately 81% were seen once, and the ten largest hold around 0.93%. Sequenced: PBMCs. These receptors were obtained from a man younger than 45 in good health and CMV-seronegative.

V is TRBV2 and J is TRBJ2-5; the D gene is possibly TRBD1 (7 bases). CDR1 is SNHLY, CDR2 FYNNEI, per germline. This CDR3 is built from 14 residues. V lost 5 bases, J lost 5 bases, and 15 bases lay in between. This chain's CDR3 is CASSKLTGRETQYF. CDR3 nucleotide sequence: TGTGCCAGCAGTAAACTGACAGGGAGGGAGACCCAGTACTTC.

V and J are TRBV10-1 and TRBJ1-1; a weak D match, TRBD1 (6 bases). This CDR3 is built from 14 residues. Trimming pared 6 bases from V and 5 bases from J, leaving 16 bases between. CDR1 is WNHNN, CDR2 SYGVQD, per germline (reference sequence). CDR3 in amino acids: CASRDSRTGTEAFF. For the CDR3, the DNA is TGCGCCAGCAGGGACAGCAGAACGGGTACTGAAGCTTTCTTT.

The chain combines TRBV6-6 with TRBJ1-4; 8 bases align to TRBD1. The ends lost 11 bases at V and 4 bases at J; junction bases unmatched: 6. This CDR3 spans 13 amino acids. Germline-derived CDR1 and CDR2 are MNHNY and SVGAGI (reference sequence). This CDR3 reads CAGGTGNNEKLFF. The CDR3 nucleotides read TGTGCCGGTGGGACAGGCAATAATGAAAAACTGTTTTTT.

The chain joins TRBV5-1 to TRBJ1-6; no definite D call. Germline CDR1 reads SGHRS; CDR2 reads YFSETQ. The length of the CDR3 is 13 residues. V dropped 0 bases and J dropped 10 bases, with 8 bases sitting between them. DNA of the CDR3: TGCGCCAGCAGCTTGGTGGAGGGATCACCCCTCCACTTT. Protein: CASSLVEGSPLHF.

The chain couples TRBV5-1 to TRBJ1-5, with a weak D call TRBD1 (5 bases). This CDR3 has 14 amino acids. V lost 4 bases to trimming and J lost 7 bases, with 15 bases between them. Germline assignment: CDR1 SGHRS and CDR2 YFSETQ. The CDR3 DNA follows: TGCGCCAGCAGCCCGTCGGGGGGTGACCAGCCCCAGCATTTT. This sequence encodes CASSPSGGDQPQHF.

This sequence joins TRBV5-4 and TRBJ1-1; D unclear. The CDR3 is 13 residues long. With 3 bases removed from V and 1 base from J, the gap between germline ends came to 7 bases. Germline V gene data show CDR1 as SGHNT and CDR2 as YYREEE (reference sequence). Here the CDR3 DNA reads TGTGCCAGCAGCTCAACAGCGAACACTGAAGCTTTCTTT. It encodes CASSSTANTEAFF. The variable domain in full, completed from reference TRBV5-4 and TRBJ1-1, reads ETGVTQSPTHLIKTRGQQVTLRCSSQSGHNTVSWYQQALGQGPQFIFQYYREEENGRGNFPPRFSGLQFPNYSSELNVNALELDDSALYLCASSSTANTEAFFGQGTRLTVV.

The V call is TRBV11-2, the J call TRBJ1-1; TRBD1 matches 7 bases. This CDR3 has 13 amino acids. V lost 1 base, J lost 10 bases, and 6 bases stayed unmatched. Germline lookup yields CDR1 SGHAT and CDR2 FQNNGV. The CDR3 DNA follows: TGTGCCAGCAGCTTAGGGACAGGCTTCGGAGCTTTCTTT. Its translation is CASSLGTGFGAFF.

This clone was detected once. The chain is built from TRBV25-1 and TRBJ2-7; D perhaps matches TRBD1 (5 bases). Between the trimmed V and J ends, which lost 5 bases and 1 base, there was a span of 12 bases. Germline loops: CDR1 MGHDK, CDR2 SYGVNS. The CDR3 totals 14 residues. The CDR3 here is CASSPPQGSYEQYF. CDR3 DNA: TGTGCCAGCAGTCCGCCTCAGGGTTCCTACGAGCAGTACTTC.

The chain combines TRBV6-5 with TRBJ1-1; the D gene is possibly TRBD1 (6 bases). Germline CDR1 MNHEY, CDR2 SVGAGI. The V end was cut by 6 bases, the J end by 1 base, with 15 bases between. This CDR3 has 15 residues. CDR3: CASSFLKTGNTEAFF. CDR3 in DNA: TGTGCCAGCAGCTTCCTCAAGACAGGGAACACTGAAGCTTTCTTT.

The DNA for the CDR3 is TGCGCCAGCAGCCACGGAGCGGGGGGGCCGGAGACCCAGTACTTC. This codes for CASSHGAGGPETQYF. This rearrangement joins TRBV4-1 to TRBJ2-5, with 10 nucleotides matching TRBD2. The CDR3 has 15 residues. The J segment lost 5 bases and the V segment lost 3 bases, leaving 6 bases of the junction unmatched. Looked up from germline, CDR1 is MGHRA and CDR2 is YSYEKL.

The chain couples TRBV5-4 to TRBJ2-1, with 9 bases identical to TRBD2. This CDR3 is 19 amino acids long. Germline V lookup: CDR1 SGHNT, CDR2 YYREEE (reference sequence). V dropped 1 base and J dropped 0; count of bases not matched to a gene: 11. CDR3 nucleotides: TGTGCCAGCAGCTTGTGGAGCGGGGGGAACCCAAGCTCCTACAATGAGCAGTTCTTC. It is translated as CASSLWSGGNPSSYNEQFF.

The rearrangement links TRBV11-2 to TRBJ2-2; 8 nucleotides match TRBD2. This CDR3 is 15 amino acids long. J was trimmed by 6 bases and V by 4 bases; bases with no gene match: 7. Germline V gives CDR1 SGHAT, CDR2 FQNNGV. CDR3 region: CASSSGGAVPGELFF. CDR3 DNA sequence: TGTGCCAGCAGCTCGGGGGGGGCCGTTCCCGGGGAGCTGTTTTTT.

CDR3 loop: CASRPTHGGEQYF. The CDR3 DNA follows: TGTGCCAGCAGACCTACGCATGGCGGGGAGCAGTACTTC. This rearrangement joins TRBV6-5 to TRBJ2-5; D possibly corresponds to TRBD2 (6 bases). Germline CDR1 reads MNHEY; CDR2 reads SVGAGI. The CDR3 runs 13 residues. The ends were cut back, 6 bases at V and 11 bases at J, with 19 bases in the middle.

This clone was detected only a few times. CDR3 sequence: CASSLYQGHDYEQYF. The CDR3 DNA is TGCGCCAGCAGCTTGTATCAGGGTCACGACTACGAGCAGTACTTC. The V gene is TRBV5-1, the J gene TRBJ2-7; TRBD1 might be the D (5 bases). The V end was cut by 1 base, the J end by 3 bases, with 14 bases between. Germline loops: CDR1 SGHRS, CDR2 YFSETQ. The CDR3 loop spans 15 amino acids.

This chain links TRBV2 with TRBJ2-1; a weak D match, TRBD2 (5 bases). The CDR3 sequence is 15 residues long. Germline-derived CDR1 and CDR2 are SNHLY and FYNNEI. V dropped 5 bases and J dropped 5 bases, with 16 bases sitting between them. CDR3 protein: CASSYQRQLNNEQFF. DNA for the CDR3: TGTGCCAGCAGTTACCAGCGGCAGCTAAACAATGAGCAGTTCTTC.

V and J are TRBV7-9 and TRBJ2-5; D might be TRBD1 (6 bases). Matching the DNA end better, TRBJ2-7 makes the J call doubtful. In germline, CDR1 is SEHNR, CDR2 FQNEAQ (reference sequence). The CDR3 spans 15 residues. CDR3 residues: CASSLQGTSVLEQYF. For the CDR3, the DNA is TGTGCCAGCAGCTTACAGGGGACCTCCGTTCTCGAGCAGTACTTC.

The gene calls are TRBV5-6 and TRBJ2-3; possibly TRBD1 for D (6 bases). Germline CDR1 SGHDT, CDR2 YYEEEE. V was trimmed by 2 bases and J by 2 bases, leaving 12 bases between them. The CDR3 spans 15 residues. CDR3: CASSLKGTPTDTQYF. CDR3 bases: TGTGCCAGCAGCTTAAAAGGGACACCCACAGATACGCAGTATTTT.